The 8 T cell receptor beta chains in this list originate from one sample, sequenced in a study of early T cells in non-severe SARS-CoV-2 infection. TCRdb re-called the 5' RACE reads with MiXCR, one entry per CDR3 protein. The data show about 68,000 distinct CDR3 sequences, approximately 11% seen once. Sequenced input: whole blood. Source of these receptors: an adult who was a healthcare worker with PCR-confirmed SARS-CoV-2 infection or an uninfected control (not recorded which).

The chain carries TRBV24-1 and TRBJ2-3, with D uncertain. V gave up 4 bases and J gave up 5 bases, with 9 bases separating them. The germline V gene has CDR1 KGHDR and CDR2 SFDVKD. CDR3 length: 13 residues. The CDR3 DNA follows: TGTGCCACCAGTGACGAAGGCTTAGATACGCAGTATTTT. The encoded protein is CATSDEGLDTQYF.

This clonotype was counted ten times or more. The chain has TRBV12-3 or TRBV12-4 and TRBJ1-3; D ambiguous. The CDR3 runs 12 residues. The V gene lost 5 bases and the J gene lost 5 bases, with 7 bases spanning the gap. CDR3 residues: CASSNTRNTIYF. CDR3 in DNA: TGTGCCAGCAGTAACACAAGAAACACCATATATTTT.

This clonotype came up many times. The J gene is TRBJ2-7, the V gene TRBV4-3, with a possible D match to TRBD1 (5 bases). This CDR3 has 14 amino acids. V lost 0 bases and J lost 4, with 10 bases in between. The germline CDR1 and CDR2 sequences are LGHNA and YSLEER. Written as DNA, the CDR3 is TGCGCCAGCAGCCAAGATTTAGGGGATTACGAGCAGTACTTC. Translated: CASSQDLGDYEQYF.

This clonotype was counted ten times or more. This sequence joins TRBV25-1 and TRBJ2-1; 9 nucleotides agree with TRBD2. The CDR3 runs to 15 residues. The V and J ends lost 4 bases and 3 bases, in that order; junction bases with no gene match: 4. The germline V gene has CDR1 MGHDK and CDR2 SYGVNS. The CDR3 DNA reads TGTGCCAGCAGTGCCCTAGCGGGAATCTACAATGAGCAGTTCTTC. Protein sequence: CASSALAGIYNEQFF.

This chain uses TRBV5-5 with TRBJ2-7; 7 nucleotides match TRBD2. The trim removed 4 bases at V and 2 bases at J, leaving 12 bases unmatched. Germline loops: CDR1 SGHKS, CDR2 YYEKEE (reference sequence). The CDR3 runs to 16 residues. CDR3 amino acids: CASSLPAGGSTYEQYF. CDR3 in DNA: TGTGCCAGCAGCCTCCCTGCGGGCGGGAGTACCTACGAGCAGTACTTC.

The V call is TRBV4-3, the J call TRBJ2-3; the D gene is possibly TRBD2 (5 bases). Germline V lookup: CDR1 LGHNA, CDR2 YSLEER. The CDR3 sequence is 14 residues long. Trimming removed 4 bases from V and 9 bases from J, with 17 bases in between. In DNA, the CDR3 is TGCGCCAGCAGCCGCAATATCAAGGGAGAAACGCAGTATTTT. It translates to CASSRNIKGETQYF.

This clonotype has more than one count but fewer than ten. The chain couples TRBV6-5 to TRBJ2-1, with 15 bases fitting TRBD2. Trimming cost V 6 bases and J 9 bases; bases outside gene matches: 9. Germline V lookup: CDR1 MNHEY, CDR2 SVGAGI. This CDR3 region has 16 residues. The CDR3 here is CASRAGLAGGKGEQFF. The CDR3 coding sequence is TGTGCCAGCAGGGCGGGACTAGCGGGAGGAAAGGGTGAGCAGTTCTTC.

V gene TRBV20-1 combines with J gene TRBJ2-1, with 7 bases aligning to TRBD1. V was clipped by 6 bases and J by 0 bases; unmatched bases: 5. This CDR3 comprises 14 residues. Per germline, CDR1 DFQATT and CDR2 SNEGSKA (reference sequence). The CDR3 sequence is CSAAGGSSYNEQFF. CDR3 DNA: TGCAGTGCCGCAGGGGGTAGCTCCTACAATGAGCAGTTCTTC.